This T cell receptor (beta chain) was sequenced in a study of T cell changes during pregnancy in multiple sclerosis. Here immunoSEQ multiplex PCR was the method, and the copy in TCRdb shows in-frame clones only, minus some. The table includes about 36,000 clones, approximately 90% detected once. This clone showed up just once. Material: CD4+ T cells from peripheral blood mononuclear cells, obtained in the first trimester of pregnancy. The clonotype comes from a female donor with multiple sclerosis, enrolled in a pregnancy study.

CDR3 in amino acids: CASSLGGGTDTQYF. The CDR3 region has the DNA TGTGCCAGCAGCTTGGGCGGGGGCACAGATACGCAGTATTTT. The chain uses TRBV5-4 and TRBJ2-3, with D possibly being TRBD2 (6 bases). The CDR3 has 14 residues. V lost 0 bases and J lost 1, with 6 bases in between. Germline CDR1 and CDR2: SGHNT and YYREEE (reference sequence). The variable domain in full, with the rest retrieved from reference TRBV5-4 and TRBJ2-3, is ETGVTQSPTHLIKTRGQQVTLRCSSQSGHNTVSWYQQALGQGPQFIFQYYREEENGRGNFPPRFSGLQFPNYSSELNVNALELDDSALYLCASSLGGGTDTQYFGPGTRLTVL.